These 16 T cell receptor beta chains were sequenced from one sample in a study of blood T cells in healthy people across ages. Using a J-beta primer mix together with a sample-barcoded 5' primer, a second PCR was run for roughly 7 to 12 cycles. TCRdb processed the 5' RACE reads anew with MiXCR; each CDR3 protein has one entry. Among about 930,000 distinct CDR3 sequences listed, about 28% were seen once. These data were likewise used in another study, on T cells of mothers and their children.

Material: blood. The receptors were sampled from a woman aged 40 to 49 in good health.

Note on this clonotype: Mismatch with germline at one junction end may stem from a read error. The chain combines TRBV6-5 with TRBJ1-1; unclear D gene. The CDR3 has 15 residues. In germline, CDR1 is MNHEY, CDR2 SVGAGI. This CDR3 reads CAGSYQWTGNTEAFF. The CDR3 region has the DNA TGTGCCGGCAGTTACCAGTGGACGGGGAACACTGAAGCTTTCTTT.

This chain links TRBV2 with TRBJ2-7; 9 bases are a match to TRBD1. The CDR3 is made up of 14 amino acids. Germline values: CDR1 SNHLY, CDR2 FYNNEI. V gave up 8 bases and J gave up 4 bases; unmatched junction bases: 9. CDR3 region: CASGGKQGAYEQYF. Written as DNA, the CDR3 is TGTGCCAGCGGGGGGAAACAGGGGGCTTACGAGCAGTACTTC.

This clonotype was observed a handful of times. The chain couples TRBV7-9 to TRBJ2-1; 9 bases line up with TRBD2. V was clipped by 4 bases and J by 6 bases; unmatched bases: 7. Germline V gene lookup returns CDR1 SEHNR and CDR2 FQNEAQ (reference sequence). This CDR3 has 15 amino acids. CDR3 nucleotide sequence: TGTGCCAGCAGCTCGTCCGGGACTAGCAGCAATGAGCAGTTCTTC. Its translation: CASSSSGTSSNEQFF.

V and J are TRBV12-3 or TRBV12-4 and TRBJ1-1; D unresolved. Trimming cost V 2 bases and J 1 base, with 5 bases left between them. CDR3 length: 13 amino acids. The CDR3: CASSLFRNTEAFF. In DNA, the CDR3 is TGTGCCAGCAGTTTATTCAGGAACACTGAAGCTTTCTTT.

Comments on this clonotype: One base away lies a much larger clone, so this may be a sequencing read error. CDR3 sequence: CAGSSDRVSDTQYF. The CDR3 DNA reads TGCGCCGGCAGCTCGGACAGGGTGTCAGATACGCAGTATTTT. This chain links TRBV5-1 with TRBJ2-3; 8 nucleotides match TRBD1. In germline, CDR1 is SGHRS, CDR2 YFSETQ. This CDR3 has 14 residues.

The J gene is TRBJ1-5, the V gene TRBV7-2; D might be TRBD1 (6 bases). The V end lost 2 bases, the J end lost 5 bases, and 13 bases lay between the germline ends. CDR1 SGHTA and CDR2 FQGNSA come from the germline V gene. The CDR3 runs to 15 residues. The CDR3 DNA follows: TGTGCCAGCAGCTTAATATGGGGGCGCGATCAGCCCCAGCATTTT. Its translation is CASSLIWGRDQPQHF.

Many counts were recorded for this clonotype. The chain is built from TRBV6-1 and TRBJ2-5; TRBD2 aligns across 11 bases. Germline values: CDR1 MNHNS, CDR2 SASEGT. Trimming took 8 bases from V and 2 from J; bases not matched to a gene: 16. This CDR3 is built from 18 residues. The CDR3 nucleotides are TGTGCCAGCCAGAAACGATCAAATAGCGGGGGGGGTCAAGAGACCCAGTACTTC. Its protein is CASQKRSNSGGGQETQYF.

The chain is built from TRBV18 and TRBJ1-6; a possible D gene is TRBD1 (5 bases). Trimming shortened V by 3 bases and J by 10 bases, and 22 bases separated the two germline ends. The germline V gene has CDR1 KGHSH and CDR2 LQKENI. This CDR3 spans 17 amino acids. CDR3 loop: CASSPPVGTQSHSPLHF. For the CDR3, the DNA is TGTGCCAGCTCACCCCCAGTGGGGACGCAGTCCCACTCACCCCTCCACTTT.

V and J are TRBV9 and TRBJ2-7; D unresolved. CDR1 and CDR2 (germline): SGDLS, YYNGEE. V shed 3 bases and J shed 6 bases, with 7 bases lying between them. The CDR3 runs to 11 residues. CDR3 sequence reads: CASSAGSEQYF. The DNA of the CDR3 is TGTGCCAGCAGCGCCGGCTCCGAGCAGTACTTC.

This clonotype was counted at least ten times. The rearrangement uses TRBV7-3 and TRBJ2-7; either TRBD1 or TRBD2 may fit D (5 bases each). The germline V gene has CDR1 SGHTA and CDR2 FQGTGA. The CDR3 has 21 residues. Trimming stripped 7 bases from V and 3 bases from J, with 37 bases between. CDR3 sequence reads: CASISRVRDEARARDYYEQYF. DNA for the CDR3: TGTGCCAGCATCTCTCGCGTCCGGGACGAAGCAAGGGCGAGGGATTACTACGAGCAGTACTTC. Drawing the rest from reference TRBV7-3 and TRBJ2-7, the complete variable domain is GAGVSQTPSNKVTEKGKYVELRCDPISGHTALYWYRQSLGQGPEFLIYFQGTGAADDSGLPNDRFFAVRPEGSVSTLKIQRTERGDSAVYLCASISRVRDEARARDYYEQYFGPGTRLTVT.

This clonotype was detected many times. The J gene is TRBJ2-3, the V gene TRBV7-2; 7 bases align to TRBD1. V dropped 5 bases and J dropped 2; count of bases not matched to a gene: 1. Per germline, CDR1 SGHTA and CDR2 FQGNSA. This CDR3 spans 13 amino acids. This chain's CDR3 is CASSGQVTDTQYF. In DNA form, the CDR3 reads TGTGCCAGCAGCGGACAGGTCACAGATACGCAGTATTTT.

The rearrangement joins TRBV5-1 to TRBJ2-1; maybe TRBD2 (5 bases). The CDR3 is made up of 15 amino acids. Trimming stripped 4 bases from V and 13 bases from J, with 24 bases between. Germline CDR1 SGHRS, CDR2 YFSETQ. The CDR3 nucleotides read TGCGCCAGCAGCCGGGAAGGGTTTGGGCAAGAGACCCAGTTCTTC. Its protein is CASSREGFGQETQFF.

This chain connects TRBV4-2 to TRBJ1-5; D is undetermined. CDR1 is LGHNA, CDR2 YNFKEQ, per germline. The V end lost 1 base, the J end lost 7 bases, and 17 bases lay between the germline ends. CDR3 length: 16 amino acids. CDR3 region: CASSQGLALARQPQHF. CDR3 in DNA: TGTGCCAGCAGCCAAGGTCTAGCGTTGGCAAGGCAGCCCCAGCATTTT.

This clonotype was observed a few times. The chain joins TRBV24-1 to TRBJ2-5; tentatively, D is TRBD1 (5 bases). V was clipped by 2 bases and J by 3 bases, with 12 bases between them. The germline gives CDR1 KGHDR, CDR2 SFDVKD. The CDR3 is made up of 15 amino acids. CDR3 amino acids: CATSDSYRFKETQYF. CDR3 nucleotide sequence: TGTGCCACCAGTGATTCCTACAGGTTTAAAGAGACCCAGTACTTC.

This clonotype was counted many times. The V and J genes are TRBV30 and TRBJ2-3; D uncertain. The CDR3 is 13 residues long. CDR1 is GTSNPN, CDR2 SVGIG, per germline (reference sequence). V was trimmed by 0 bases and J by 0 bases, leaving 4 bases between them. CDR3 amino acids: CAWSVRSTDTQYF. The CDR3 DNA sequence: TGTGCCTGGAGTGTAAGGAGCACAGATACGCAGTATTTT.

The V call is TRBV12-3 or TRBV12-4, the J call TRBJ1-6, with no clear D. CDR3 length equals 15 residues. V lost 1 base and J 4 bases, leaving 8 bases between the germline ends. CDR3 nucleotide sequence: TGTGCCAGCAGTTTAGAGAACCATTATAATTCACCCCTCCACTTT. Translating gives CASSLENHYNSPLHF.